This passage covers 26 T cell receptor beta chains from one sample sequenced in a study of T cells in Graves' hyperthyroidism and ophthalmopathy. Amplified regions were TCR beta CDR3 sequences from RNA transcripts. With the HTBI primer set, the TCR CDR3 went through a first round of RT-PCR. TCRdb processed the multiplex PCR reads anew with MiXCR; each CDR3 protein has one entry. The sample shows hundreds of thousands of distinct CDR3 sequences, under 15% of them seen only once. Sequenced: blood. These TCRs come from a woman aged 40-49 years with Graves' ophthalmopathy.

This clonotype occurred many times. At one of its ends the junction is not consistent with the germline gene, which may arise from a read error. The chain joins TRBV2 to TRBJ2-5, with TRBD1 as a possible D gene (6 bases). The CDR3 totals 12 residues. Germline lookup yields CDR1 SNHLY and CDR2 FYNNEI. The CDR3 DNA is TGTGCCAGCAGCGAAGAAGGGGGGACCCAGTACTTC. As protein: CASSEEGGTQYF.

This clonotype was seen a few times. The chain is built from TRBV7-2 and TRBJ2-2; D is possibly TRBD2 (6 bases). Per the germline V gene, CDR1 is SGHTA and CDR2 is FQGNSA. V lost 2 bases and J lost 4, with 11 bases in between. This CDR3 region has 15 residues. The CDR3 loop is CASSLTGVGTGELFF. As DNA, the CDR3 is TGTGCCAGCAGCTTAACGGGAGTGGGCACCGGGGAGCTGTTTTTT.

In this sample, this clonotype turned up many times. The chain couples TRBV12-3 or TRBV12-4 to TRBJ2-7, with D unresolved. The CDR3 extends over 11 amino acids. Deletions cut 3 bases from V and 7 bases from J, with 7 bases between. CDR3 sequence (DNA): TGTGCCAGCAGTTTTTTCCGGGAGCAGTACTTC. It encodes CASSFFREQYF.

This clonotype has ten or more counts. This rearrangement joins TRBV7-2 to TRBJ1-2; 8 nucleotides match TRBD1. CDR1 SGHTA and CDR2 FQGNSA come from the germline V gene. V lost 4 bases and J lost 8; bases outside the gene matches: 9. This CDR3 is 14 amino acids long. The CDR3 sequence: CASSSLDRVRGYTF. The CDR3 region has the DNA TGTGCCAGCAGCTCCCTGGACAGGGTACGCGGCTACACCTTC.

The J gene is TRBJ1-2, the V gene TRBV19; TRBD1 matches 7 bases. Germline CDR1 LNHDA, CDR2 SQIVND (reference sequence). The CDR3 extends over 15 amino acids. V gave up 6 bases and J gave up 3 bases; unmatched junction bases: 10. The CDR3, as DNA: TGTGCCAGTAGACCGACAGGGACGTTCGACTATGGCTACACCTTC. Translation gives CASRPTGTFDYGYTF.

This clonotype was recorded many times. As DNA, the CDR3 is TGTGCCAGCAGTGCCGGCGTAGAGAACACTGAAGCTTTCTTT. Its translation is CASSAGVENTEAFF. The chain links TRBV6-1 to TRBJ1-1, with D uncertain. V was shortened by 4 bases and J by 1 base, with 10 bases between the two germline ends. This CDR3 contains 14 residues. Germline V gives CDR1 MNHNS, CDR2 SASEGT.

This chain joins TRBV28 and TRBJ2-5, with TRBD2 matching 12 bases. CDR3 length: 16 amino acids. The ends lost 2 bases at V and 5 bases at J; junction bases unmatched: 6. Germline V gene sequence: CDR1 MDHEN, CDR2 SYDVKM. The CDR3 spells CASSLTGTSGWETQYF. The CDR3 coding sequence is TGTGCCAGCAGTTTAACCGGGACTAGCGGGTGGGAGACCCAGTACTTC.

The chain recombines TRBV20-1 with TRBJ1-5, with D hard to call. V lost 5 bases, J lost 0 bases, and 11 bases lay in between. The germline gives CDR1 DFQATT, CDR2 SNEGSKA (reference sequence). The CDR3 is 14 amino acids. The DNA for the CDR3 is TGCAGTGCTCAAAAGATGACTAGCAATCAGCCCCAGCATTTT. It specifies CSAQKMTSNQPQHF.

The chain employs TRBV4-1 and TRBJ1-5, with a tentative D call TRBD1 (6 bases). V lost 2 bases to trimming and J lost 3 bases, with 17 bases between them. Germline loops: CDR1 MGHRA, CDR2 YSYEKL. The CDR3 sequence is 17 residues long. CDR3 coding DNA: TGCGCCAGCAGCCAAAAGTTTTCCCGGACAGTCAATCAGCCCCAGCATTTT. Translation gives CASSQKFSRTVNQPQHF.

The chain couples TRBV27 to TRBJ2-7; TRBD2 agrees at 7 bases. Germline CDR1 reads MNHEY; CDR2 reads SMNVEV (reference sequence). The CDR3 consists of 15 residues. V lost 6 bases and J lost 3; bases outside the gene matches: 11. The CDR3 region is CASRTLADQVYEQYF. The CDR3 DNA sequence: TGTGCCAGCAGAACGCTAGCGGACCAAGTCTACGAGCAGTACTTC.

A remark on this clonotype: This may stem from a read error, because a much larger clone lies one nucleotide away. The chain links TRBV6-2 or TRBV6-3 to TRBJ1-1; possible D gene TRBD1, 5 bases. This CDR3 is built from 14 residues. Germline V CDR1 and CDR2: MNHEY, SVGEGT. The CDR3, as DNA: TGTGCCAGCAGTTACCCGGGGGTTTCGGCGGCGGCTCTCTTT. It encodes CASSYPGVSAAALF.

This clonotype has at least ten counts. This CDR3 reads CASSLDQIEAFF. The CDR3 bases are TGTGCCAGCAGCTTAGACCAGATTGAAGCTTTCTTT. The chain links TRBV7-2 to TRBJ1-1; D is undetermined. In germline, CDR1 is SGHTA, CDR2 FQGNSA. The CDR3 is made up of 12 amino acids. Deletions cut 1 base from V and 7 bases from J, with 7 bases between.

This clonotype was seen repeatedly, ten times or more. The rearrangement uses TRBV6-4 and TRBJ1-2; D may be TRBD1 (6 bases). Per the germline V gene, CDR1 is MRHNA and CDR2 is SNTAGT. V gave up 5 bases and J gave up 0 bases, with 19 bases separating them. CDR3 size: 17 residues. The CDR3 spells CASSTATGPTANYGYTF. CDR3 coding DNA: TGTGCCAGCAGTACGGCGACAGGACCTACAGCTAACTATGGCTACACCTTC.

In this sample, this clonotype turned up many times. The chain couples TRBV20-1 to TRBJ1-3; no definite D call. Germline CDR1 DFQATT, CDR2 SNEGSKA (reference sequence). The germline V and J ends were trimmed by 6 bases and 4 bases, with 13 bases remaining between them. The CDR3 is made up of 13 amino acids. The CDR3 nucleotides read TGCAGTGCCAACTCTGGGGTAGGAAACACCATATATTTT. Its protein product is CSANSGVGNTIYF.

This clonotype was seen many times. CDR3 amino acids: CASKKGQGDIQYF. The CDR3 nucleotides read TGTGCCAGCAAAAAGGGACAGGGGGACATTCAGTACTTC. V and J are TRBV12-3 or TRBV12-4 and TRBJ2-4; 11 nucleotides line up with TRBD1. The junction had 4 bases not matched to a gene; V was cut back by 7 bases and J by 8 bases. The CDR3 length is 13 residues.

This clonotype was picked up many times. The V and J genes are TRBV19 and TRBJ2-2; 8 bases agree with TRBD1. In germline, CDR1 is LNHDA, CDR2 SQIVND (reference sequence). Losses at the gene ends were 9 bases for V and 3 bases for J; bases not matched to a gene: 9. This CDR3 is built from 15 residues. Written as DNA, the CDR3 is TGTGCCAGCACCCTCAGGGGGCCGGACACCGGGGAGCTGTTTTTT. Its protein product is CASTLRGPDTGELFF.

The table lists this clonotype with many counts. The chain couples TRBV12-3 or TRBV12-4 to TRBJ2-7; D gene uncertain. The CDR3 runs 16 residues. V was cut by 6 bases and J by 0 bases, with 18 bases left in between. The CDR3 DNA reads as TGTGCCAGCAGCACCCCGTGGGGTGTTGGCTCCTACGAGCAGTACTTC. This codes for CASSTPWGVGSYEQYF.

This clonotype was detected many times. The chain recombines TRBV6-2 or TRBV6-3 with TRBJ1-2; D perhaps matches TRBD1 (6 bases). V lost 4 bases and J lost 0, with 12 bases in between. CDR1 is MNHEY, CDR2 SVGEGT, per germline. The CDR3 has 15 amino acids. CDR3 protein: CASSFLDSSNYGYTF. In nucleotides, the CDR3 is TGTGCCAGCAGTTTTTTGGACAGCTCTAACTATGGCTACACCTTC.

This clonotype was observed many times. The chain uses TRBV30 and TRBJ1-1; D gene ambiguous. The CDR3 is 15 residues long. Germline V gene lookup returns CDR1 GTSNPN and CDR2 SVGIG (reference sequence). V gave up 1 base and J gave up 1 base, with 13 bases separating them. CDR3 sequence reads: CAWSAAQVRNTEAFF. In nucleotides, the CDR3 is TGTGCCTGGAGTGCAGCCCAGGTAAGGAACACTGAAGCTTTCTTT.

In its sample, this clonotype was seen many times. The CDR3 nucleotides are TGTGCCAGCAGTTTTAGGGTAGCGGAGACCCAGTACTTC. It specifies CASSFRVAETQYF. The chain links TRBV12-3 or TRBV12-4 to TRBJ2-5, with D maybe TRBD2 (5 bases). Trimming shortened V by 3 bases and J by 5 bases, and 10 bases separated the two germline ends. The CDR3 extends over 13 amino acids.

Ten or more counts support this clonotype. The V gene is TRBV6-2 or TRBV6-3, the J gene TRBJ2-2, with 10 bases fitting TRBD2. CDR1 and CDR2 (germline): MNHEY, SVGEGT. The CDR3 extends over 15 amino acids. Trimming removed 2 bases from V and 6 bases from J; junction bases left unmatched: 3. The CDR3 sequence is CASSYISGRAGELFF. CDR3 in DNA: TGTGCCAGCAGTTACATCAGCGGGAGGGCCGGGGAGCTGTTTTTT.

This clonotype has only a few counts. The V and J genes are TRBV15 and TRBJ1-1; D perhaps matches TRBD1 (5 bases). Germline V gene lookup returns CDR1 LNHNV and CDR2 YYDKDF (reference sequence). The CDR3 consists of 13 residues. Trimming stripped 4 bases from V and 5 bases from J, with 11 bases between. CDR3 nucleotide sequence: TGTGCCACCAGCATAGGGCGGGGGACTGAAGCTTTCTTT. This encodes CATSIGRGTEAFF.

J is TRBJ2-4 and V is TRBV6-1; tentatively, D is TRBD2 (7 bases). The CDR3 length is 15 residues. With 8 bases removed from V and 1 base from J, the gap between germline ends came to 15 bases. Germline V gene data show CDR1 as MNHNS and CDR2 as SASEGT. The CDR3 DNA follows: TGTGCCAGCCTTAGGGGGGGACCTGCCAAAAACATTCAGTACTTC. Protein sequence: CASLRGGPAKNIQYF.

This chain joins TRBV20-1 and TRBJ2-7; D perhaps matches TRBD1 (6 bases). This CDR3 region has 15 residues. V was cut by 1 base and J by 3 bases, with 16 bases left in between. CDR1 DFQATT and CDR2 SNEGSKA come from the germline V gene (reference sequence). CDR3: CSARVLDRTNYEQYF. CDR3 nucleotide sequence: TGCAGTGCTAGAGTTTTGGACAGAACCAACTACGAGCAGTACTTC.

This chain connects TRBV27 to TRBJ2-7; 10 bases are shared with TRBD2. The CDR3 is 13 residues long. With V trimmed by 4 bases and J by 7 bases, 4 bases remained unmatched. The germline V gene has CDR1 MNHEY and CDR2 SMNVEV (reference sequence). The CDR3 DNA reads as TGTGCCAGCAGTTCCAGCGGGAGGGGGGAGCAGTACTTC. Its protein product is CASSSSGRGEQYF.

The DNA of the CDR3 is TGTGCCAGCCACCGGACCGGGGAGCAGTACTTC. Translation: CASHRTGEQYF. The genes are TRBV28 and TRBJ2-7; D is unclear. V was cut by 8 bases and J by 7 bases, with 12 bases left in between. Germline CDR1 MDHEN, CDR2 SYDVKM. This CDR3 comprises 11 residues. Together with reference TRBV28 and TRBJ2-7, the CDR3 gives the full variable domain: DVKVTQSSRYLVKRTGEKVFLECVQDMDHENMFWYRQDPGLGLRLIYFSYDVKMKEKGDIPEGYSVSREKKERFSLILESASTNQTSMYLCASHRTGEQYFGPGTRLTVT.